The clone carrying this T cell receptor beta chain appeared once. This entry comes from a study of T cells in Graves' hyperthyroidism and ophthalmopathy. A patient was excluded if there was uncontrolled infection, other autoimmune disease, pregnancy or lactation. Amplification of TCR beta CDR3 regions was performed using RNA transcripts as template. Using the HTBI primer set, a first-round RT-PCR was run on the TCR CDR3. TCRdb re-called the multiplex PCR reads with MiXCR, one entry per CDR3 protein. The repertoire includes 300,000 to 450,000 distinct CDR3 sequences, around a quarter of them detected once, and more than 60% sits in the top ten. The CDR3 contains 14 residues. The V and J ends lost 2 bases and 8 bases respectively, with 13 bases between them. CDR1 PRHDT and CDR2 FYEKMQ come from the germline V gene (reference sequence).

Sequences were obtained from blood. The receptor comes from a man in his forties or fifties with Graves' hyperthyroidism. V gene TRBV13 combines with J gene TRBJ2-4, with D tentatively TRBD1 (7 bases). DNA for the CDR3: TGTGCCAGCAGCTTATCGGCAGGGGGGTACATTCAGTACTTC. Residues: CASSLSAGGYIQYF.